Presented here are 19 T cell receptor beta chains from one specimen sequenced in a study of blood T cell repertoires in COVID-19. Data came from immunoSEQ multiplex PCR; TCRdb stores just in-frame clones and leaves some out. Counted here are approximately 120,000 clones, about four fifths occurring once; the ten biggest clones make up 12%. Sequenced sample: peripheral blood. Receptors were obtained from a man aged 55 to 70 with acute or convalescent COVID-19.

The genes are TRBV7-9 and TRBJ1-5; TRBD1 matches 7 bases. With V trimmed by 3 bases and J by 4 bases, 0 bases remained unmatched. Looked up from germline, CDR1 is SEHNR and CDR2 is FQNEAQ (reference sequence). CDR3 size: 13 residues. The DNA for the CDR3 is TGTGCCAGCAGCTTGACAGGGAATCAGCCCCAGCATTTT. It translates to CASSLTGNQPQHF.

A single count supports this clone. The rearrangement uses TRBV18 and TRBJ2-3; D unresolved. V was trimmed by 6 bases and J by 0 bases, leaving 16 bases between them. Germline lookup yields CDR1 KGHSH and CDR2 LQKENI. The CDR3 runs to 16 residues. Written as DNA, the CDR3 is TGTGCCAGCTCGCCGATAGCAGTGACTAGCACAGATACGCAGTATTTT. Protein product: CASSPIAVTSTDTQYF.

This sequence joins TRBV2 and TRBJ2-7; D possibly corresponds to TRBD2 (5 bases). This CDR3 spans 14 amino acids. V was clipped by 10 bases and J by 2 bases, with 18 bases between them. The V gene's germline CDR1 is SNHLY and CDR2 FYNNEI. The CDR3 region is CATAVGEGAYEQYF. The CDR3 DNA reads as TGTGCCACAGCTGTCGGGGAAGGAGCCTACGAGCAGTACTTC.

The chain links TRBV5-1 to TRBJ2-3, with a tentative D call TRBD1 (5 bases). Germline V gene sequence: CDR1 SGHRS, CDR2 YFSETQ. The CDR3 loop spans 14 amino acids. Trimming shortened V by 0 bases and J by 2 bases, and 7 bases separated the two germline ends. The CDR3 sequence: CASSLETATDTQYF. The CDR3 DNA reads as TGCGCCAGCAGCTTGGAGACAGCCACAGATACGCAGTATTTT.

The rearrangement uses TRBV10-3 and TRBJ2-5; D gene ambiguous. CDR1 and CDR2 from the germline V gene are ENHRY and SYGVKD. Trimming pared 3 bases from V and 7 bases from J, leaving 18 bases between. This CDR3 comprises 15 residues. CDR3 sequence (DNA): TGTGCCATCAGTGATCTTTCCGAGGTATCCGGGACCCAGTACTTC. Translating gives CAISDLSEVSGTQYF.

In its sample, this clone was seen a few times. The V and J genes are TRBV11-2 and TRBJ1-2; the match to TRBD1 covers 9 bases. Germline trimming cut 5 bases from V and 6 bases from J; bases unmatched to any gene: 16. The V gene's germline CDR1 is SGHAT and CDR2 FQNNGV. There are 17 residues in the CDR3. CDR3 residues: CASSLLPGQGFWNGYTF. The CDR3 bases are TGTGCCAGCAGCCTCCTGCCCGGACAGGGGTTCTGGAATGGCTACACCTTC.

The sample holds a few counts of this clone. The chain couples TRBV7-2 to TRBJ1-3; 7 bases agree with TRBD1. The CDR3 contains 17 residues. Germline CDR1 and CDR2: SGHTA and FQGNSA. Trimming at V came to 2 bases and at J to 0 bases, leaving 7 bases not matched to a gene. The CDR3 region is CASSLIRGGISGNTIYF. The CDR3, as DNA: TGTGCCAGCAGCTTAATTAGAGGGGGCATCTCTGGAAACACCATATATTTT.

This clone was detected only once. The genes are TRBV20-1 and TRBJ1-1; unclear D gene. Trimming removed 5 bases from V and 11 bases from J, with 12 bases in between. This CDR3 has 10 amino acids. Germline V gene data show CDR1 as DFQATT and CDR2 as SNEGSKA (reference sequence). The CDR3 bases are TGCAGTGCTGAATCCGCCAGGGCTTTCTTT. Translated, it gives CSAESARAFF.

The V gene is TRBV28, the J gene TRBJ2-7; 7 positions agree with TRBD2. Germline V gene sequence: CDR1 MDHEN, CDR2 SYDVKM. This CDR3 comprises 14 residues. The J segment lost 0 bases and the V segment lost 7 bases, leaving 6 bases of the junction unmatched. CDR3 region: CASIPGGSSYEQYF. The CDR3 coding sequence is TGTGCCAGCATCCCCGGGGGGAGCTCCTACGAGCAGTACTTC.

This sequence joins TRBV5-1 and TRBJ1-2; no clear D. Germline V gene sequence: CDR1 SGHRS, CDR2 YFSETQ. V was clipped by 0 bases and J by 2 bases, with 5 bases between them. This CDR3 has 13 amino acids. The CDR3 sequence: CASSLGGNYGYTF. The CDR3 DNA reads as TGCGCCAGCAGCTTGGGAGGGAACTATGGCTACACCTTC. The variable domain in full, with the rest retrieved from reference TRBV5-1 and TRBJ1-2, is KAGVTQTPRYLIKTRGQQVTLSCSPISGHRSVSWYQQTPGQGLQFLFEYFSETQRNKGNFPGRFSGRQFSNSRSEMNVSTLELGDSALYLCASSLGGNYGYTFGSGTRLTVV.

J is TRBJ2-2 and V is TRBV30; 8 nucleotides line up with TRBD1. The CDR3 length is 14 residues. Unmatched junction bases numbered 6, after V lost 4 bases and J lost 5 bases. Germline CDR1 reads GTSNPN; CDR2 reads SVGIG (reference sequence). DNA of the CDR3: TGTGCCTGGACGGACAGGGTGTTAACCGGGGAGCTGTTTTTT. This sequence encodes CAWTDRVLTGELFF.

The genes are TRBV2 and TRBJ2-1; 10 bases align to TRBD1. The CDR3 spans 15 residues. CDR1 SNHLY and CDR2 FYNNEI come from the germline V gene. Germline trimming cut 4 bases from V and 6 bases from J; bases unmatched to any gene: 6. CDR3 residues: CASSGAGTGVNEQFF. CDR3 coding DNA: TGTGCCAGCAGTGGGGCCGGGACAGGGGTCAATGAGCAGTTCTTC.

The gene calls are TRBV19 and TRBJ2-1, with D perhaps TRBD2 (6 bases). In germline, CDR1 is LNHDA, CDR2 SQIVND (reference sequence). The CDR3 runs 15 residues. Trimming took 6 bases from V and 1 from J, leaving 13 bases between them. The CDR3 loop is CASRSPGVSYNEQFF. In nucleotides, the CDR3 is TGTGCCAGTAGATCCCCGGGGGTGTCCTACAATGAGCAGTTCTTC.

This chain connects TRBV28 to TRBJ1-5; 7 bases are a match to TRBD1. J was trimmed by 3 bases and V by 8 bases; bases with no gene match: 7. CDR1 MDHEN and CDR2 SYDVKM come from the germline V gene. The CDR3 is 14 amino acids. DNA of the CDR3: TGTGCCAGCGCGGGACAGAAGTTCAATCAGCCCCAGCATTTT. Translated, it gives CASAGQKFNQPQHF.

The chain joins TRBV24-1 to TRBJ2-1, with TRBD1 identical over 10 bases. CDR3 size: 17 residues. Trimming at V came to 3 bases and at J to 9 bases, leaving 13 bases not matched to a gene. From germline, CDR1 is KGHDR and CDR2 SFDVKD. In DNA form, the CDR3 reads TGTGCCACCAGTGATCCTTCCGGGACAGGGGATTTAGGTGAGCAGTTCTTC. It is translated as CATSDPSGTGDLGEQFF.

DNA for the CDR3: TGTGCCACCAGTGATTCCCGCAGGGGAGACACTGAAGCTTTCTTT. It encodes CATSDSRRGDTEAFF. V and J are TRBV24-1 and TRBJ1-1; weak D call: TRBD1 (6 bases). Germline CDR1 and CDR2: KGHDR and SFDVKD. V dropped 2 bases and J dropped 3 bases, with 12 bases sitting between them. CDR3 length: 15 residues.

The rearrangement links TRBV5-1 to TRBJ2-1; perhaps TRBD1 as D (6 bases). Germline CDR1 is SGHRS and CDR2 is YFSETQ. This CDR3 is built from 16 residues. V lost 4 bases and J lost 0, with 14 bases in between. CDR3 sequence (DNA): TGCGCCAGCAGCCCCGAGGGGGATAGCTCCTACAATGAGCAGTTCTTC. Its protein is CASSPEGDSSYNEQFF. Drawing the rest from reference TRBV5-1 and TRBJ2-1, the complete variable domain is KAGVTQTPRYLIKTRGQQVTLSCSPISGHRSVSWYQQTPGQGLQFLFEYFSETQRNKGNFPGRFSGRQFSNSRSEMNVSTLELGDSALYLCASSPEGDSSYNEQFFGPGTRLTVL.

The rearrangement links TRBV18 to TRBJ1-1, with D possibly being TRBD1 (6 bases). Germline V gives CDR1 KGHSH, CDR2 LQKENI. V was trimmed by 3 bases and J by 11 bases, leaving 13 bases between them. The CDR3 is 12 residues long. CDR3 region: CASSPGGGLAFF. The CDR3 coding sequence is TGTGCCAGCTCACCGGGAGGGGGGCTGGCTTTCTTT.

Only one count was recorded for this clone. The chain combines TRBV7-9 with TRBJ1-4; a weak D match, TRBD1 (6 bases). This CDR3 is built from 15 residues. Germline CDR1 is SEHNR and CDR2 is FQNEAQ (reference sequence). Trimming left V 5 bases short and J 0 bases short, with 10 bases between. The CDR3 bases are TGTGCCAGCAGCCCCGGGACAACAACTAATGAAAAACTGTTTTTT. As protein: CASSPGTTTNEKLFF.